These 29 T cell receptor beta chains came from one sample sequenced in a study of tumor-infiltrating lymphocytes in glioblastoma multiforme. TCR beta libraries were built from RNA through three nested multiplex PCR rounds using modified ARM-PCR. TCRdb reanalysed the multiplex PCR reads using MiXCR and keeps one entry per CDR3 protein. The sample shows about 8,400 distinct CDR3 sequences, 65% to 75% of them seen only once. Sequences were obtained from brain tumor tissue. These receptors were collected from a male donor with glioblastoma.

The chain links TRBV7-9 to TRBJ2-7; 7 positions match TRBD2. The CDR3 runs to 13 residues. With 4 bases clipped from V and 7 bases from J, the junction kept 7 bases outside the gene matches. Germline lookup yields CDR1 SEHNR and CDR2 FQNEAQ (reference sequence). This CDR3 reads CASSSPSGDEQYF. The CDR3, as DNA: TGTGCCAGCAGCTCTCCTAGCGGCGATGAGCAGTACTTC.

On this clonotype itself: At one of its ends the junction is not consistent with the germline gene, which may arise from a read error. V and J are TRBV11-2 and TRBJ2-5; maybe TRBD2 (5 bases). There are 15 residues in the CDR3. The germline V gene has CDR1 SGHAT and CDR2 FQNNGV. The CDR3 region is CASSLIPGRQETHYF. The CDR3 coding sequence is TGTGCCAGCAGCTTAATTCCGGGAAGACAAGAGACCCATTACTTC.

A word on this clonotype: An end of the junction differs from the germline gene, which may be a read error. The V and J genes are TRBV11-3 and TRBJ2-1; D is unclear. Germline CDR1 reads SGHNT; CDR2 reads YENEEA. The CDR3 runs 14 residues. In nucleotides, the CDR3 is TGTGCCAGCAGCCCCCGGAACACCTACAATGAGCCGGTCTTC. This sequence encodes CASSPRNTYNEPVF.

On this clonotype itself: Relative to the germline gene, one junction end is altered; a read error may explain this. The gene calls are TRBV29-1 and TRBJ1-4, with D hard to call. Germline CDR1 SQVTM, CDR2 ANQGSEA. This CDR3 has 14 amino acids. CDR3: CSVVASKGDEKLFF. CDR3 nucleotide sequence: TGCAGCGTTGTGGCCAGTAAGGGTGATGAAAAACTGTTTTTC.

This chain joins TRBV7-9 and TRBJ2-5; 7 bases fit TRBD2. The CDR3 is 16 residues long. CDR1 and CDR2 from the germline V gene are SEHNR and FQNEAQ (reference sequence). With 5 bases clipped from V and 1 base from J, the junction kept 10 bases outside the gene matches. The CDR3, as DNA: TGTGCCAGCAGCCGAAGCTCGGGGGGAAGCCAAGAGACCCAGTACTTC. This gives the protein CASSRSSGGSQETQYF.

The V call is TRBV20-1, the J call TRBJ2-1; 7 positions agree with TRBD2. J gave up 13 bases and V 3 bases, and 9 bases lay outside the gene matches. CDR1 and CDR2 (germline): DFQATT, SNEGSKA (reference sequence). This CDR3 is 12 amino acids long. The DNA of the CDR3 is TGCAGTGCTAGTTTAGCCGCGGGACTACAGTTCTTC. It specifies CSASLAAGLQFF.

Details on this clonotype: The junction departs from germline at one end; a sequencing error may be responsible. The rearrangement joins TRBV11-2 to TRBJ2-1; D is perhaps TRBD1 (5 bases). The CDR3 extends over 17 amino acids. Germline CDR1 is SGHAT and CDR2 is FQNNGV. The CDR3 DNA follows: TGCGCCAGCAGCTTAACAGTAAAGGGGCCTTTGCGCAATGAGCAGTTCTTC. Residues: CASSLTVKGPLRNEQFF.

With regard to this clonotype: At one end, the junction sequence differs from germline, possibly due to a read error. The CDR3 nucleotides are TGCGCCAGCAGATTCTCATGGGACCCCTACGATCAGTACTTC. Translated, it gives CASRFSWDPYDQYF. The gene calls are TRBV5-1 and TRBJ2-7, with D tentatively TRBD1 or TRBD2 (5 bases each). There are 14 residues in the CDR3. Germline assignment: CDR1 SGHRS and CDR2 YFSETQ. Together with reference TRBV5-1 and TRBJ2-7, the CDR3 gives the full variable domain: KAGVTQTPRYLIKTRGQQVTLSCSPISGHRSVSWYQQTPGQGLQFLFEYFSETQRNKGNFPGRFSGRQFSNSRSEMNVSTLELGDSALYLCASRFSWDPYDQYFGPGTRLTVT.

With respect to this clonotype: The junction shows a germline mismatch at one end, possibly a read error. J is TRBJ2-1 and V is TRBV11-2; D is possibly TRBD1 (6 bases). Germline V gives CDR1 SGHAT, CDR2 FQNNGV. CDR3 length: 13 residues. CDR3 in amino acids: CASSLDRGNDQFF. The DNA for the CDR3 is TGTGCCTCCAGCTTAGATAGGGGGAATGATCAGTTCTTC.

The chain is built from TRBV5-5 and TRBJ2-7, with unresolved D. Looked up from germline, CDR1 is SGHKS and CDR2 is YYEKEE (reference sequence). Trimming stripped 3 bases from V and 6 bases from J, with 7 bases between. The CDR3 contains 11 residues. CDR3 sequence (DNA): TGTGCCAGCAGCTCCCAGGTCGAGCAGTACTTC. Translated, it gives CASSSQVEQYF.

Remarks on this clonotype: The junction does not match germline at one end; this may be a read error. This rearrangement joins TRBV11-3 to TRBJ2-2; TRBD2 agrees at 13 bases. Germline-derived CDR1 and CDR2 are SGHNT and YENEEA. The CDR3 covers 18 residues. Here the CDR3 DNA reads TGTGCCAGCAGTACCACCTCCGGACTAGCGGGAGAAACCGGGGAGCTTTTTTTT. It is translated as CASSTTSGLAGETGELFF.

About this clonotype itself: Here the CDR3 omits its conserved ending phenylalanine or tryptophan, so a read error is the likely source. The J gene is TRBJ2-1, the V gene TRBV20-1; a weak D match, TRBD2 (5 bases). The V end was cut by 0 bases, the J end by 8 bases, with 14 bases between. Germline V gives CDR1 DFQATT, CDR2 SNEGSKA (reference sequence). The CDR3 covers 14 residues. The CDR3 here is CSARDGPGLYEQFL. The CDR3 DNA is TGCAGTGCTAGAGATGGGCCAGGACTGTATGAGCAGTTCCTC.

Details on this clonotype: A read error is likely, as this CDR3 ends without the conserved phenylalanine or tryptophan. V gene TRBV12-3 or TRBV12-4 combines with J gene TRBJ2-4; perhaps TRBD1 as D (6 bases). This CDR3 comprises 14 residues. Trimming took 1 base from V and 9 from J, leaving 13 bases between them. CDR3 protein: CASSLGLQGGIQYS. The CDR3 DNA is TGTGCCAGCAGTTTAGGTTTACAAGGGGGCATTCAGTACTCC.

The genes are TRBV11-3 and TRBJ2-1; D perhaps matches TRBD2 (6 bases). The CDR3 covers 16 residues. Per the germline V gene, CDR1 is SGHNT and CDR2 is YENEEA. V lost 3 bases and J 4 bases, leaving 16 bases between the germline ends. The CDR3 sequence: CASSFDSGGPYNEQFF. CDR3 nucleotides: TGTGCCAGCAGCTTTGATAGCGGAGGCCCTTACAATGAGCAGTTCTTC.

This clonotype was detected a few times. The rearrangement uses TRBV4-3 and TRBJ2-3; TRBD1 agrees at 10 bases. The germline CDR1 and CDR2 sequences are LGHNA and YSLEER. The CDR3 contains 15 residues. J lost 3 bases, V lost 7 bases, and 7 bases had no gene match. The CDR3 DNA follows: TGCGCCAGCAATGACCCGGGACAGGGGACAGATACGCAGTATTTT. Its protein is CASNDPGQGTDTQYF.

The chain links TRBV6-6 to TRBJ2-3, with no clear D. This CDR3 contains 11 residues. Trimming pared 5 bases from V and 6 bases from J, leaving 6 bases between. The germline gives CDR1 MNHNY, CDR2 SVGAGI (reference sequence). The CDR3 DNA is TGTGCCAGCAGTCCCACCGATACGCAGTATTTT. Encoded protein: CASSPTDTQYF.

As concerns this clonotype: At one end, the junction sequence differs from germline, possibly due to a read error. The chain joins TRBV11-3 to TRBJ2-1; 9 bases fit TRBD2. Germline V CDR1 and CDR2: SGHNT, YENEEA. CDR3 length: 20 amino acids. In DNA form, the CDR3 reads TGTCCCAGCAGCTCCGAATGGAGCGGGAGGACCTTCACCATGGGCAATGAGCAGTTCTTC. This translates into CPSSSEWSGRTFTMGNEQFF.

This clonotype was seen more than once but under ten times. The chain links TRBV6-2 or TRBV6-3 to TRBJ2-3; TRBD2 agrees at 12 bases. The V and J ends lost 2 bases and 4 bases, in that order; junction bases with no gene match: 4. Germline V gene sequence: CDR1 MNHEY, CDR2 SVGEGT. The CDR3 extends over 16 amino acids. Written as DNA, the CDR3 is TGTGCCAGCAGTTACACACTAGCGGGAGGCGCAGATACGCAGTATTTT. It encodes CASSYTLAGGADTQYF.

This chain joins TRBV20-1 and TRBJ2-1; 10 bases map to TRBD2. The ends lost 6 bases at V and 2 bases at J; junction bases unmatched: 13. CDR1 DFQATT and CDR2 SNEGSKA come from the germline V gene (reference sequence). The CDR3 totals 17 residues. The CDR3 coding sequence is TGCAGTGCCACCCATTTAGGAGCGGGAGGGCCCTACAATGAGCAGTTCTTC. Its protein product is CSATHLGAGGPYNEQFF.

Comment on this clonotype: The DNA is omitted, as the CDR3 cannot be located on it reliably, and the CDR3 follows TCRdb's listing. This chain uses TRBV11-3 with TRBJ2-1; TRBD1, the table's D call, lacks a check against the DNA. CDR1 is SGHNT and CDR2 is YENEEA in the germline V gene. The CDR3 has 21 residues if both end residues are counted. The CDR3 sequence: CASSLHICSARDEAGMYEQFF.

This clonotype was seen a single time. Likely a read error: the CDR3 ends without its conserved phenylalanine or tryptophan. This chain links TRBV10-3 with TRBJ2-7; possibly TRBD1 or TRBD2 for D (5 bases each). Trimming left V 2 bases short and J 6 bases short, with 14 bases between. The CDR3 sequence is 14 residues long. CDR1 and CDR2 (germline): ENHRY, SYGVKD. The DNA of the CDR3 is TGTGCCATCAGTGAGAGGGTTGGGGGTTGCGAGCAGTACTTA. Protein sequence: CAISERVGGCEQYL.

The V gene is TRBV20-1, the J gene TRBJ2-7; 9 bases agree with TRBD1. CDR3 length: 16 residues. J was trimmed by 8 bases and V by 5 bases; bases with no gene match: 19. Per the germline V gene, CDR1 is DFQATT and CDR2 is SNEGSKA (reference sequence). In nucleotides, the CDR3 is TGCAGTGCTTCTTACAGGGGGCAAGGCGTATGGGGGAAGCAGTACTTC. Translation gives CSASYRGQGVWGKQYF.

About this clonotype itself: One end of the junction is discordant with germline, which a read error may explain. The rearrangement links TRBV29-1 to TRBJ2-7; TRBD1 or TRBD2 may be the D gene (5 bases each). This CDR3 contains 14 residues. Per the germline V gene, CDR1 is SQVTM and CDR2 is ANQGSEA. CDR3 DNA sequence: TGCGGCGTTCAAGGGCCAGAGGGGTGCTACGAGCAGTACTTC. Translation gives CGVQGPEGCYEQYF.

On this clonotype itself: Here the CDR3 omits its conserved ending phenylalanine or tryptophan, so a read error is the likely source. This chain connects TRBV11-2 to TRBJ2-1, with TRBD2 identical over 7 bases. Germline CDR1 is SGHAT and CDR2 is FQNNGV. The CDR3 extends over 19 amino acids. Unmatched junction bases numbered 19, after V lost 0 bases and J lost 8 bases. CDR3 sequence: CASSLDLPPSPGGEDEQFL. The DNA of the CDR3 is TGTGCCAGCAGCTTAGATCTCCCCCCCTCTCCGGGAGGTGAGGATGAGCAGTTCTTA.

The sample holds many counts of this clonotype. This sequence joins TRBV5-1 and TRBJ2-2; D possibly corresponds to TRBD2 (5 bases). The CDR3 extends over 14 amino acids. Germline CDR1 reads SGHRS; CDR2 reads YFSETQ. V was shortened by 5 bases and J by 3 bases, with 11 bases between the two germline ends. The CDR3 spells CASRVDGDTGELFF. The CDR3 DNA sequence: TGCGCCAGCAGGGTTGACGGGGACACCGGGGAGCTGTTTTTT.

This clonotype was counted once. This chain joins TRBV11-2 and TRBJ1-6; no clear D. With 1 base removed from V and 7 bases from J, the gap between germline ends came to 2 bases. Germline assignment: CDR1 SGHAT and CDR2 FQNNGV. The CDR3 consists of 12 residues. CDR3 amino acids: CASSLGNSPLHF. The CDR3 DNA sequence: TGTGCCAGCAGCTTAGGCAATTCACCCCTCCACTTT.

A remark on this clonotype: This CDR3 fails to terminate in the conserved phenylalanine or tryptophan, so it likely reflects a read error. The DNA is omitted, as the CDR3 cannot be located on it reliably, and the CDR3 follows TCRdb's listing. The V gene is TRBV20-1, the J gene TRBJ2-3; the table's TRBD2 call for D was not verified on the DNA. CDR1 and CDR2 from the germline V gene are DFQATT and SNEGSKA (reference sequence). Counting both end residues, the CDR3 totals 16 amino acids. The CDR3 reads CSVTEGGRANTDTQYL.

This clonotype has a count of ten or more. The genes are TRBV5-1 and TRBJ2-1; 9 positions agree with TRBD1. The junction had 2 bases not matched to a gene; V was cut back by 0 bases and J by 4 bases. CDR3 length: 15 residues. Germline V CDR1 and CDR2: SGHRS, YFSETQ. CDR3 in amino acids: CASSLGQGGYNEQFF. DNA of the CDR3: TGCGCCAGCAGCTTGGGACAGGGGGGTTACAATGAGCAGTTCTTC.

A remark on this clonotype: At one end, the junction sequence differs from germline, possibly due to a read error. V and J are TRBV12-3 or TRBV12-4 and TRBJ1-6; tentatively, D is TRBD1 (6 bases). This CDR3 region has 15 residues. The DNA for the CDR3 is TGTGCCAGCAGTTCTAGGACAGATTTTAATTCACACCTCCACTTT. It codes for CASSSRTDFNSHLHF.